This section outlines one T cell receptor (beta chain) sequence together with its context. What it recognizes is unknown. This entry belongs to a study of cytomegalovirus exposure and HLA in healthy donors. Study observations and caveats: By HLA locus, TCR association rates varied in a later analysis, with DRB1 showing the most and HLA-C the fewest. The authors considered a cluster of highly shared sequence variants likely to be a sequencing artifact. About 87% or about 30% of the time was how often most TCR beta V segments were productive, according to an earlier analysis.

The study sampled nominally healthy donors, though unrecorded immune exposures were likely. Primers for the PCR totalled 60 Vbeta and 13 Jbeta. TCRdb's table, derived via immunoSEQ multiplex PCR, lists solely in-frame clones and lacks some. The profile shows about 100,000 clones, less than 80% of them singletons. V dropped 6 bases and J dropped 3; count of bases not matched to a gene: 4. This CDR3 comprises 12 residues. CDR1 SQVTM and CDR2 ANQGSEA come from the germline V gene. The sequence derives from a middle-aged woman in good health and CMV-seronegative. The chain links TRBV29-1 to TRBJ2-7, with 8 positions matching TRBD2. Specimen: PBMCs. Here the CDR3 DNA reads TGCAGCGTAGCGGGAGAGGACTACGAGCAGTACTTC. It translates to CSVAGEDYEQYF.